The text below deals with one TCR beta chain. Excluded were patients having autoimmune disease history or systemic immunosuppression. Clones were sequenced by immunoSEQ multiplex PCR, and TCRdb holds only the in-frame ones, with some missing. The sample carries some 66,000 clones, around 83% recorded once. The data are from a study of OX40 agonist ivuxolimab in advanced cancers. The wider study: Of mixed ages from about 23 to 90 and averaging approximately 60 years, the group was just under 85% male. Partial responses occurred in Three dose-escalation patients, one with hepatocellular carcinoma and two with cutaneous melanoma.

The CDR3 is made up of 14 amino acids. V was shortened by 0 bases and J by 4 bases, with 8 bases between the two germline ends. Germline CDR1 and CDR2: SGHTA and FQGTGA. The origin of this receptor is an adult with an advanced solid tumor such as melanoma, head and neck, liver or kidney cancer. The J gene is TRBJ2-3, the V gene TRBV7-3; no reliable D call. This material consisted of CD4+ or CD8+ T cells sorted from blood, taken in a trial of the OX40 agonist ivuxolimab. The CDR3 is CASSLTAYSDTQYF. The DNA for the CDR3 is TGTGCCAGCAGCTTAACCGCCTATTCAGATACGCAGTATTTT.